The 11 T cell receptor beta chains below were found in one sample sequenced in a study of shared clonotypes between healthy human individuals. Sequenced by immunoSEQ multiplex PCR; TCRdb stores in-frame clones only, minus some. The sample records fewer than 400,000 clones, approximately 79% being singletons. The sequenced material came from memory CD4+ T cells sorted from blood. Subset defined: CD45RA-negative fraction. Receptors originate from a man aged 30 to 45 in good health.

This clone was picked up one time. The chain is built from TRBV5-1 and TRBJ1-2; tentatively, D is TRBD1 (5 bases). The CDR3 has 13 amino acids. The germline CDR1 and CDR2 sequences are SGHRS and YFSETQ. V dropped 4 bases and J dropped 6 bases, with 13 bases sitting between them. The CDR3 here is CASSLGTDNGYTF. DNA of the CDR3: TGCGCCAGCAGCCTAGGGACGGACAATGGCTACACCTTC.

This chain links TRBV7-3 with TRBJ2-3; D not resolved. Trimming stripped 5 bases from V and 5 bases from J, with 14 bases between. The CDR3 length is 14 residues. The V gene's germline CDR1 is SGHTA and CDR2 FQGTGA. CDR3 nucleotide sequence: TGTGCCAGCAGCGAAAGCCCCGGCCTAGATACGCAGTATTTT. The encoded protein is CASSESPGLDTQYF. The full variable domain, completed using reference TRBV7-3 and TRBJ2-3, is GAGVSQTPSNKVTEKGKYVELRCDPISGHTALYWYRQSLGQGPEFLIYFQGTGAADDSGLPNDRFFAVRPEGSVSTLKIQRTERGDSAVYLCASSESPGLDTQYFGPGTRLTVL.

The rearrangement links TRBV18 to TRBJ2-1; D gene ambiguous. The germline CDR1 and CDR2 sequences are KGHSH and LQKENI. The CDR3 extends over 10 amino acids. V lost 4 bases and J 6 bases, leaving 1 base between the germline ends. Written as DNA, the CDR3 is TGTGCCAGCTCACTCAATGAGCAGTTCTTC. It is translated as CASSLNEQFF.

CDR3 sequence: CASIAGEVNEQFF. As DNA, the CDR3 is TGTGCCAGCATAGCGGGAGAGGTCAATGAGCAGTTCTTC. The chain joins TRBV2 to TRBJ2-1, with 9 bases lining up with TRBD2. Germline V CDR1 and CDR2: SNHLY, FYNNEI. The CDR3 spans 13 residues. V lost 7 bases and J lost 6; bases outside the gene matches: 4.

This clone was counted a few times. The chain has TRBV5-5 and TRBJ1-1, with a possible D match to TRBD1 (5 bases). Germline loops: CDR1 SGHKS, CDR2 YYEKEE (reference sequence). Trimming stripped 2 bases from V and 10 bases from J, with 21 bases between. This CDR3 is built from 15 residues. In DNA, the CDR3 is TGTGCCAGCAGCTTACCGGTTCCGCCGCAGGGTGGAGCTTTCTTT. It is translated as CASSLPVPPQGGAFF. The whole variable domain, filled in from reference TRBV5-5 and TRBJ1-1, reads DAGVTQSPTHLIKTRGQQVTLRCSPISGHKSVSWYQQVLGQGPQFIFQYYEKEERGRGNFPDRFSARQFPNYSSELNVNALLLGDSALYLCASSLPVPPQGGAFFGQGTRLTVV.

J is TRBJ1-1 and V is TRBV6-1, with a tentative D call TRBD1 (5 bases). The CDR3 has 13 residues. The germline V gene has CDR1 MNHNS and CDR2 SASEGT. Trimming removed 4 bases from V and 7 bases from J, with 13 bases in between. CDR3 protein: CASSALGQGEAFF. The CDR3, as DNA: TGTGCCAGCAGTGCCCTGGGGCAGGGTGAAGCTTTCTTT.

The rearrangement uses TRBV7-8 and TRBJ1-2; TRBD1 matches at 9 bases. CDR3 length equals 17 residues. CDR1 and CDR2 (germline): SGHVS, FQNEAQ. V lost 5 bases to trimming and J lost 3 bases; unmatched junction nucleotides: 13. The CDR3 DNA sequence: TGTGCCAGCAGCCGAAGACGAACAGGGGGCGTGGACTATGGCTACACCTTC. This encodes CASSRRRTGGVDYGYTF.

This chain's CDR3 is CASSLAQVSYEQYF. DNA of the CDR3: TGTGCCAGCAGCTTAGCGCAGGTATCCTACGAGCAGTACTTC. This sequence joins TRBV7-9 and TRBJ2-7, with D hard to call. Germline assignment: CDR1 SEHNR and CDR2 FQNEAQ (reference sequence). CDR3 length equals 14 residues. V dropped 0 bases and J dropped 1 base, with 7 bases sitting between them.

This clone showed up many times. The J gene is TRBJ1-1, the V gene TRBV10-2; 11 bases match TRBD1. This CDR3 has 18 amino acids. The germline gives CDR1 WSHSY, CDR2 SAAADI. V shed 2 bases and J 1 base; nucleotides not matched to a gene: 9. The CDR3 spells CASSETTSGTGGNTEAFF. In nucleotides, the CDR3 is TGCGCCAGCAGTGAGACAACATCCGGGACAGGGGGGAACACTGAAGCTTTCTTT.

V and J are TRBV19 and TRBJ2-7; D could derive from TRBD1 or TRBD2 (5 bases each). Looked up from germline, CDR1 is LNHDA and CDR2 is SQIVND (reference sequence). The CDR3 is made up of 16 amino acids. Trimming left V 6 bases short and J 3 bases short, with 21 bases between. The CDR3 sequence: CASSPLRGHGNYEQYF. The CDR3 DNA is TGTGCCAGTAGCCCACTCCGGGGCCATGGAAACTACGAGCAGTACTTC.

V usage is TRBV5-5 and J usage is TRBJ1-1; maybe TRBD1 (5 bases). Trimming took off 4 bases at V and 0 bases at J, with 16 bases between the two ends. The CDR3 is 16 residues long. Germline assignment: CDR1 SGHKS and CDR2 YYEKEE (reference sequence). CDR3 sequence: CASSRSGTPMNTEAFF. In DNA, the CDR3 is TGTGCCAGCAGCCGAAGCGGGACTCCCATGAACACTGAAGCTTTCTTT. The variable domain in full, with the rest retrieved from reference TRBV5-5 and TRBJ1-1, is DAGVTQSPTHLIKTRGQQVTLRCSPISGHKSVSWYQQVLGQGPQFIFQYYEKEERGRGNFPDRFSARQFPNYSSELNVNALLLGDSALYLCASSRSGTPMNTEAFFGQGTRLTVV.